This is a list of T cell receptor beta chains from one sample in a study of cytomegalovirus exposure and HLA in healthy donors. Data came from immunoSEQ multiplex PCR; TCRdb stores just in-frame clones and leaves some out. The sample yields about 150,000 clones, about four fifths seen once. Sequenced: PBMCs. These TCRs come from a male donor in good health and CMV-seronegative. The CDR3 runs from the conserved cysteine through the conserved F or W. The order of the fields is J gene, V gene, CDR3 protein.

j_gene: TRBJ2-3
v_gene: TRBV5-1
CDR3aa: CASLPGQGSDTQYF

j_gene: TRBJ2-3
v_gene: TRBV27
CDR3aa: CASSGAGGRAPDTQYF

j_gene: TRBJ2-3
v_gene: TRBV19
CDR3aa: CASSGQISTDTQYF

j_gene: TRBJ1-4
v_gene: TRBV6-6
CDR3aa: CASSYGRGNEKLFF

j_gene: TRBJ1-6
v_gene: TRBV5-1
CDR3aa: CASSLEGANNSPLHF

j_gene: -
v_gene: TRBV29-1
CDR3aa: CSVGLAGFPYEQYF

j_gene: TRBJ2-3
v_gene: TRBV11-2
CDR3aa: CASSFAGGQADTQYF

j_gene: TRBJ2-3
v_gene: TRBV7-3
CDR3aa: CASSLTLRGRAYADTQYF

j_gene: TRBJ1-5
v_gene: TRBV5-5
CDR3aa: CASSFLRGNQPQHF

j_gene: TRBJ2-3
v_gene: TRBV7-8
CDR3aa: CASSSHRGTTTDTQYF

j_gene: TRBJ2-7
v_gene: TRBV7-2
CDR3aa: CASSSATGSYEQYF

j_gene: TRBJ1-1
v_gene: TRBV19
CDR3aa: CASTSLQADNTEAFF

j_gene: TRBJ2-2
v_gene: TRBV15
CDR3aa: CATSRDKGRELFF

j_gene: TRBJ2-7
v_gene: TRBV4-1
CDR3aa: CASSQAAGNSYEQYF

j_gene: TRBJ2-1
v_gene: TRBV2
CDR3aa: CASSATRRGYNEQFF

j_gene: TRBJ2-3
v_gene: TRBV9
CDR3aa: CASNTFTSTDTQYF

j_gene: TRBJ2-1
v_gene: TRBV7-8
CDR3aa: CASSSLSGSDQFF

j_gene: TRBJ2-3
v_gene: TRBV28
CDR3aa: CASNSLSAVRDRDTQYF

j_gene: TRBJ2-1
v_gene: TRBV6-5
CDR3aa: CASRRGPYNEQFF

j_gene: TRBJ1-1
v_gene: TRBV5-1
CDR3aa: CASSEGQADNTEAFF

j_gene: TRBJ2-1
v_gene: TRBV29-1
CDR3aa: CSVTTPAGPDEQFF

j_gene: TRBJ1-3
v_gene: TRBV7-9
CDR3aa: CASSLTGPGNTIYF

j_gene: TRBJ2-5
v_gene: TRBV7-2
CDR3aa: CASSKTGTLIEEQYF

j_gene: TRBJ2-2
v_gene: TRBV27
CDR3aa: CASSWQAGTNTGELFF

j_gene: TRBJ2-7
v_gene: TRBV19
CDR3aa: CASTGTSDSYEQYF

j_gene: TRBJ2-7
v_gene: TRBV6-5
CDR3aa: CASSYGRGRTYEQYF

j_gene: TRBJ2-7
v_gene: TRBV14
CDR3aa: CASSQYTGTNSYEQYF

j_gene: TRBJ1-1
v_gene: TRBV7-6
CDR3aa: CASREGVNTEAFF

j_gene: TRBJ2-7
v_gene: TRBV7-2
CDR3aa: CASSSIQDYEQYF

j_gene: TRBJ1-2
v_gene: TRBV7-9
CDR3aa: CASSLDIPNYGYPF

j_gene: TRBJ2-1
v_gene: TRBV9
CDR3aa: CASSVEVAGVYNEQFF

j_gene: TRBJ2-1
v_gene: TRBV9
CDR3aa: CASSVEWRGEQFF

j_gene: TRBJ1-2
v_gene: TRBV6-4
CDR3aa: CASSETTGTGTYGYTF

j_gene: TRBJ2-7
v_gene: TRBV11-2
CDR3aa: CASSLGSGGVFYEQYF

j_gene: TRBJ2-7
v_gene: TRBV28
CDR3aa: CASSRRDYEQYF

j_gene: TRBJ1-5
v_gene: TRBV19
CDR3aa: CASSDRVRQPQHF

j_gene: TRBJ1-2
v_gene: TRBV4-2
CDR3aa: CASSRTTGDNYGYTF